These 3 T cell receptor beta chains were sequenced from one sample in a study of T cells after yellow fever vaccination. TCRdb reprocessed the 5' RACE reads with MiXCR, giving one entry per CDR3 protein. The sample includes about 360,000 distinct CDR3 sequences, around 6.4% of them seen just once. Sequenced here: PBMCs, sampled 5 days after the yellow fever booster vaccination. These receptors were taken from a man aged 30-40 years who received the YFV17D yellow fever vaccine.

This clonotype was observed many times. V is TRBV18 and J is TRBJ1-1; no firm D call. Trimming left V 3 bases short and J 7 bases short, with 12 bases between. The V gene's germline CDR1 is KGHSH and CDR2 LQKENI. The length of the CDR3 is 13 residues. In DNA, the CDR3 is TGTGCCAGCTCACCTCAAGACGGCAATGAAGCTTTCTTT. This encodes CASSPQDGNEAFF.

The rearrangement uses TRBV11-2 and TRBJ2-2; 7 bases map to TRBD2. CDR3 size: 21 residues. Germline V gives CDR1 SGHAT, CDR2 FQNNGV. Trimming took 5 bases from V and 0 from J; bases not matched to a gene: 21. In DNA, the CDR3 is TGTGCCAGCAGCACCCCTTGGGAGGGGAGAGCCCTCGCCGCGAACACCGGGGAGCTGTTTTTT. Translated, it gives CASSTPWEGRALAANTGELFF.

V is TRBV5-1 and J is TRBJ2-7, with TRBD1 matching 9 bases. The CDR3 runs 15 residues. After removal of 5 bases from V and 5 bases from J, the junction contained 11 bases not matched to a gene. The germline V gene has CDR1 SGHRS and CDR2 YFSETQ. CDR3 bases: TGCGCCAGCAGTTACCGGGACAGGGTATCCAACGAGCAGTACTTC. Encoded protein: CASSYRDRVSNEQYF. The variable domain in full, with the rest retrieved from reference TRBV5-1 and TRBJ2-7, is KAGVTQTPRYLIKTRGQQVTLSCSPISGHRSVSWYQQTPGQGLQFLFEYFSETQRNKGNFPGRFSGRQFSNSRSEMNVSTLELGDSALYLCASSYRDRVSNEQYFGPGTRLTVT.